This TCR beta chain was captured by sequencing in a study of cytomegalovirus exposure and HLA in healthy donors (dated by TCRdb to 2016 to 2017). The study in broad terms: The 666 repertoires of the first cohort and the 120 validation repertoires were produced on the same platform, according to a later analysis. Besides the first cohort of more than 650 subjects, a separate validation cohort made up of 90 to 150 different subjects was used. High-throughput TCR immunosequencing, statistical association of individual TCRs with disease status, and machine learning were combined to predict cytomegalovirus infection status. The study aimed to test whether signatures of past pathogen exposure could be identified by cataloging public T cell receptors. What the work shows at the level of the full study, not this receptor alone: According to the authors, the approach could potentially be generalized to other disease states and immunological phenotypes. Cytomegalovirus status was reported to be diagnosed by the classifier with high specificity and sensitivity in both the original and validation cohorts. In vitro tests confirmed that three of the cytomegalovirus-associated TCR beta chains recognize cytomegalovirus antigens. The study gave a list of more than 150 TCR beta chains associated with cytomegalovirus. A later analysis found that TCRs clustered in the first cohort also tended to co-occur in the roughly 120 validation repertoires, with about 94% of cluster scores above 0. A later analysis lacked HLA typing for the validation cohort, so it scored co-occurrence in that cohort across all 110 or so repertoires. Across donors, most TCR sequences were observed very rarely, whereas some public TCRs were present in many individuals.

CDR1 and CDR2 (SEHNR, FQNEAQ) derive from the germline V gene (reference sequence). The trim is 1 base for V and 5 bases for J, with a gap of 14 bases between the germline ends. Measured from the cysteine to the phenylalanine, the CDR3 is 15 residues long. The retained sequence is limited to the CDR3, 45 bases, with the frame set at the first base. The donors belonged to the validation cohort of about 110 subjects, which was separate from the roughly 680-subject first cohort. The library was obtained by the immunoSEQ multiplex PCR assay. As for the authors' bioinformatics: A statistical classification framework was built to diagnose cytomegalovirus status from the catalog of TCR beta chain sequences. TCRdb obtained this table from immuneACCESS and retained in-frame rearrangements with V and J assigned. These tables miss some clones; where compared with another copy, unresolved V genes account for less than half of the shortfall, and the remainder is unexplained. Clonal size and the V and J genes are those of that table, whereas D and trimming came from the DNA. Across this sample there are some 310,000 clones, with roughly 88% seen only once. The ten largest clones add up to 0.9% to 1% of the sample.

Regarding this clone: Its antigen remains unidentified. No quality values exist for individual bases; no much larger clone is one base distant.

The TCR sequence derives from a man aged 25 to 40 in good health and CMV-seronegative. What was sequenced was PBMCs. The chain links TRBV7-9 with TRBJ2-5; no D gene can be assigned with confidence. This receptor carries the CDR3 CASSLGVGATETQYF. The DNA reads TGTGCCAGCAGCTTAGGGGTAGGAGCGACGGAGACCCAGTACTTC.